This record covers a single TCR beta chain. Its antigen is currently unknown. The data are from a study of blood T cells in healthy people across ages. Study-level information: Template switching caught about one barcoded beta molecule for each two T cells. Findings and limits, study-wide: Unsorted PBMC material precluded a definitive naive versus antigen-experienced comparison.

Next came a second PCR, run for about 6 to 11 cycles, which used a sample-barcoded 5' primer along with a J-beta primer mix. TCRdb independently ran MiXCR on the 5' RACE reads; one entry per CDR3 protein. The sample lists approximately 490,000 distinct CDR3 sequences; 24% were seen once. The trim removed 0 bases at V and 2 bases at J, leaving 3 bases unmatched. Germline CDR1 reads SGDLS; CDR2 reads YYNGEE. This CDR3 is built from 15 residues. In addition, the sample was reused for a study of T cells of mothers and their children. From that second work: Similar effects of thymic selection on TCR recombination output were recorded in related and unrelated pairs.

The receptor was isolated from a boy younger than 18 in good health. Sequencing was carried out using blood. This chain links TRBV9 with TRBJ2-3; 7 bases line up with TRBD2. The CDR3 protein is CASSVGGRTTDTQYF. CDR3 DNA sequence: TGTGCCAGCAGCGTAGGCGGGAGAACCACAGATACGCAGTATTTT. Filled out from reference TRBV9 and TRBJ2-3, the complete variable domain reads DSGVTQTPKHLITATGQRVTLRCSPRSGDLSVYWYQQSLDQGLQFLIQYYNGEERAKGNILERFSAQQFPDLHSELNLSSLELGDSALYFCASSVGGRTTDTQYFGPGTRLTVL.